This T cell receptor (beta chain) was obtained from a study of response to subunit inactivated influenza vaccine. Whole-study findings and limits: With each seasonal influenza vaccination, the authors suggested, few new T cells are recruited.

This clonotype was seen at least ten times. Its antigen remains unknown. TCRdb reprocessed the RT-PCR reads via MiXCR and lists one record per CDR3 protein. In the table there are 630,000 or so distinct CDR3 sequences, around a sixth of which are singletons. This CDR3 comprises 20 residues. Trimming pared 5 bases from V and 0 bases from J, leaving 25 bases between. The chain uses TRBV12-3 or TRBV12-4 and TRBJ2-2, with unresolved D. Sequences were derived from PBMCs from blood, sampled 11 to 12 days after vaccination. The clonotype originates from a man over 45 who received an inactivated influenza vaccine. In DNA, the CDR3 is TGTGCCAGCAGTCCATTTAAGTTGTGGCCGCGTACCTCGAACACCGGGGAGCTGTTTTTT. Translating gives CASSPFKLWPRTSNTGELFF.